This T cell receptor (beta chain) emerged from a study of T cells in lung cancer brain metastases. Overall study: No interval therapy was given to about 90% of the roughly 20 patients. Median interval between primary and brain metastasis specimen acquisition was around 350 days.

This table comes from immunoSEQ multiplex PCR, and its TCRdb copy is limited to in-frame clones, with some not included. The data hold a few thousand clones, with more than 75% observed a single time. Several deparaffinized, unstained about 9.2 um sections supplied tumor areas macrodissected using marked H&E slides as a guide. Trimming removed 0 bases at V and 10 bases at J, with 15 bases between. Germline V gives CDR1 KGHSH, CDR2 LQKENI. This CDR3 is built from 14 residues. Study outcomes and limitations: Few clones were shared between paired lesions (mean Morisita around 0.21); most were lesion-specific.

This clone was detected a few times. Its target is unknown. This receptor was obtained from a man aged 60 to 75 with non-small cell lung cancer. The chain combines TRBV18 with TRBJ1-1, with TRBD1 as a possible D gene (6 bases). The sequencing input was tumor tissue from the primary lung tumor. CDR3 protein: CASSPPNPGVAAFF. The DNA for the CDR3 is TGTGCCAGCTCACCACCTAATCCAGGGGTGGCAGCTTTCTTT.